These 30 T cell receptor beta chains share one sample of origin, sequenced in a study of blood T cell repertoires in COVID-19. Assay: immunoSEQ multiplex PCR; the TCRdb copy retains only in-frame clones and omits some. The data show around 90,000 clones, approximately 75% seen once. The sequencing input was peripheral blood. These receptors originate from a human donor in a cohort sampled during active COVID-19.

Worth noting for this clone: The same CDR3 also results from other DNA sequences found in this sample. This sequence joins TRBV9 and TRBJ1-1; 7 nucleotides match TRBD1. The CDR3 consists of 13 residues. CDR1 and CDR2 (germline): SGDLS, YYNGEE. The trim removed 0 bases at V and 8 bases at J, leaving 4 bases unmatched. The CDR3 DNA reads TGTGCCAGCAGCGTAGCGATGGACAGGGAAGCTTTCTTT. Protein product: CASSVAMDREAFF.

This chain uses TRBV11-1 with TRBJ1-1, with a possible D match to TRBD1 (5 bases). This CDR3 spans 13 amino acids. Germline V gene sequence: CDR1 SGHAT, CDR2 FQDESV (reference sequence). V lost 6 bases to trimming and J lost 3 bases, with 11 bases between them. CDR3: CASSKGVYTEAFF. The DNA of the CDR3 is TGTGCCAGCAGTAAAGGGGTTTACACTGAAGCTTTCTTT.

The chain is built from TRBV12-2 and TRBJ2-1; TRBD1 was called by the table and not checked on the DNA. TRBV12-2 is reported as a pseudogene. This CDR3 comprises 15 residues. Written as DNA, the CDR3 is TGTGCAAGTCGCTTCTACAGGGGGCTGGACAATGAGCAGTTCTTC. Residues: CASRFYRGLDNEQFF.

This clone has a handful of counts. The DNA for the CDR3 is TGTGCCAGCAGTTTGCAGGGGCATCAAGAACCCCAGCATTTT. The encoded protein is CASSLQGHQEPQHF. This chain joins TRBV2 and TRBJ1-5; possible D gene TRBD1, 6 bases. The V gene lost 5 bases and the J gene lost 10 bases, with 18 bases spanning the gap. Germline V gives CDR1 SNHLY, CDR2 FYNNEI. The CDR3 runs to 14 residues.

The chain joins TRBV18 to TRBJ1-1; 9 bases align to TRBD1. There are 16 residues in the CDR3. V shed 3 bases and J 0 bases; nucleotides not matched to a gene: 5. Germline V lookup: CDR1 KGHSH, CDR2 LQKENI. As DNA, the CDR3 is TGTGCCAGCTCACCCAGACAGGGGGAAATGAACACTGAAGCTTTCTTT. It specifies CASSPRQGEMNTEAFF.

J is TRBJ1-4 and V is TRBV5-4; a weak D match, TRBD1 (5 bases). Germline V gene sequence: CDR1 SGHNT, CDR2 YYREEE (reference sequence). The V end lost 0 bases, the J end lost 4 bases, and 13 bases lay between the germline ends. This CDR3 comprises 16 residues. This CDR3 is CASSLAGQGLNEKLFF. The CDR3 nucleotides read TGTGCCAGCAGCTTGGCGGGTCAGGGACTTAATGAAAAACTGTTTTTT.

The V call is TRBV9, the J call TRBJ2-2; 7 bases are shared with TRBD2. Looked up from germline, CDR1 is SGDLS and CDR2 is YYNGEE. The CDR3 is made up of 15 amino acids. V shed 4 bases, J shed 3 bases, and the junction held 6 bases outside the gene matches. This CDR3 reads CASSLGRMDTGELFF. CDR3 bases: TGTGCCAGCAGCCTCGGGAGGATGGACACCGGGGAGCTGTTTTTT.

This chain uses TRBV10-2 with TRBJ2-7; 12 bases align to TRBD1. Germline values: CDR1 WSHSY, CDR2 SAAADI. The junction had 9 bases not matched to a gene; V was cut back by 3 bases and J by 6 bases. The CDR3 runs 16 residues. The DNA for the CDR3 is TGCGCCAGCAGTGATCAGGGGGGGACAGGGGGCCTCGAGCAGTACTTC. Translating it yields CASSDQGGTGGLEQYF.

J is TRBJ2-7 and V is TRBV5-1, with a possible D match to TRBD2 (5 bases). CDR1 and CDR2 (germline): SGHRS, YFSETQ. V was cut by 3 bases and J by 7 bases, with 20 bases left in between. The CDR3 extends over 15 amino acids. This chain's CDR3 is CASSSLRSGLGEQYF. For the CDR3, the DNA is TGCGCCAGCAGCTCCCTCAGGAGCGGCCTCGGAGAGCAGTACTTC.

V is TRBV4-1 and J is TRBJ1-1; weak D call: TRBD1 (5 bases). From germline, CDR1 is MGHRA and CDR2 YSYEKL. V shed 4 bases and J shed 6 bases, with 12 bases lying between them. This CDR3 contains 13 residues. This CDR3 reads CASSPSRVAEAFF. In DNA, the CDR3 is TGCGCCAGCAGCCCATCCAGGGTTGCTGAAGCTTTCTTT.

The chain couples TRBV5-1 to TRBJ2-6, with 10 bases aligning to TRBD1. Per the germline V gene, CDR1 is SGHRS and CDR2 is YFSETQ. V lost 4 bases, J lost 2 bases, and 3 bases stayed unmatched. The CDR3 length is 16 residues. The CDR3 sequence: CASSIGTGAGANVLTF. DNA for the CDR3: TGCGCCAGCAGCATTGGGACAGGGGCTGGGGCCAACGTCCTGACTTTC.

V and J are TRBV19 and TRBJ2-6, with 9 positions matching TRBD1. J gave up 0 bases and V 6 bases, and 9 bases lay outside the gene matches. Germline CDR1 LNHDA, CDR2 SQIVND (reference sequence). This CDR3 comprises 18 residues. Here the CDR3 reads CASSANRGPGSGANVLTF. DNA for the CDR3: TGTGCCAGTAGCGCAAACAGGGGGCCGGGCTCTGGGGCCAACGTCCTGACTTTC.

This clone has just one count. This chain links TRBV24-1 with TRBJ1-2; D call uncertain. The V end was cut by 4 bases, the J end by 0 bases, with 11 bases between. Germline V gene data show CDR1 as KGHDR and CDR2 as SFDVKD. This CDR3 comprises 15 residues. CDR3 DNA sequence: TGTGCCACCAGTGACCCTGGGGAGACTAACTATGGCTACACCTTC. Translation: CATSDPGETNYGYTF.

CDR3 nucleotides: TGTGCCAGCAGCTTAGAGCGGGGGGGCCGCGAGACCCAGTACTTC. The encoded protein is CASSLERGGRETQYF. This chain uses TRBV11-2 with TRBJ2-5; 9 bases align to TRBD2. CDR1 SGHAT and CDR2 FQNNGV come from the germline V gene. With V trimmed by 0 bases and J by 5 bases, 4 bases remained unmatched. The CDR3 is 15 amino acids.

V usage is TRBV18 and J usage is TRBJ1-4, with a weak D call TRBD1 (5 bases). The CDR3 runs 15 residues. Germline values: CDR1 KGHSH, CDR2 LQKENI. The V gene lost 5 bases and the J gene lost 4 bases, with 14 bases spanning the gap. This CDR3 is CASSSSTGGNEKLFF. The CDR3 coding sequence is TGTGCCAGCTCATCTAGCACGGGGGGTAATGAAAAACTGTTTTTT.

The rearrangement uses TRBV5-4 and TRBJ2-1; D is ambiguous. The CDR3 is 11 amino acids. Deletions cut 3 bases from V and 9 bases from J, with 7 bases between. Germline assignment: CDR1 SGHNT and CDR2 YYREEE (reference sequence). The CDR3 protein is CASSSYIEQFF. For the CDR3, the DNA is TGTGCCAGCAGCTCTTATATTGAGCAGTTCTTC.

The rearrangement uses TRBV5-1 and TRBJ1-6; 7 bases map to TRBD1. CDR1 and CDR2 (germline): SGHRS, YFSETQ. The J segment lost 1 base and the V segment lost 5 bases, leaving 0 bases of the junction unmatched. The CDR3 has 14 residues. CDR3 in amino acids: CASRGQSYNSPLHF. DNA of the CDR3: TGCGCCAGCAGGGGACAGTCCTATAATTCACCCCTCCACTTT.

The chain links TRBV28 to TRBJ1-2, with TRBD1 matching over 7 bases. Unmatched junction bases numbered 3, after V lost 6 bases and J lost 2 bases. Germline CDR1 is MDHEN and CDR2 is SYDVKM. This CDR3 has 13 residues. The CDR3 sequence: CASSPGGNYGYTF. The CDR3 nucleotides are TGTGCCAGCAGCCCAGGGGGGAACTATGGCTACACCTTC.

The chain links TRBV3-1 (or the pseudogene TRBV3-2) to TRBJ1-6; D gene uncertain. In germline, CDR1 is LGHDT, CDR2 YNNKEL (reference sequence). The CDR3 totals 17 residues. V lost 1 base and J 14 bases, leaving 24 bases between the germline ends. This CDR3 reads CASSQGGKGRARFTLHF. The CDR3 DNA follows: TGTGCCAGCAGCCAAGGGGGAAAAGGGAGGGCGCGGTTCACCCTCCACTTT.

The V call is TRBV5-1, the J call TRBJ2-2; TRBD2 agrees at 9 bases. Germline-derived CDR1 and CDR2 are SGHRS and YFSETQ. Trimming removed 4 bases from V and 2 bases from J; junction bases left unmatched: 6. The CDR3 loop spans 16 amino acids. CDR3 sequence (DNA): TGCGCCAGCAGCCGGGTTAGCGGGGGTAACACCGGGGAGCTGTTTTTT. It codes for CASSRVSGGNTGELFF.

This chain joins TRBV10-3 and TRBJ2-5, with D perhaps matching TRBD2 (7 bases). V shed 2 bases and J shed 5 bases, with 12 bases lying between them. CDR3 length: 14 residues. Germline V gene sequence: CDR1 ENHRY, CDR2 SYGVKD. CDR3 amino acids: CAISEGGGGETQYF. CDR3 in DNA: TGTGCCATCAGTGAGGGGGGGGGCGGGGAGACCCAGTACTTC.

The gene calls are TRBV7-6 and TRBJ1-1; D might be TRBD1 (6 bases). Germline values: CDR1 SGHVS, CDR2 FNYEAQ. V was cut by 5 bases and J by 4 bases, with 20 bases left in between. This CDR3 comprises 16 residues. As DNA, the CDR3 is TGTGCCAGCAGCCTTGACAGGAGCGGGGGAATCACTGAAGCTTTCTTT. Translated, it gives CASSLDRSGGITEAFF.

This chain links TRBV19 with TRBJ1-6, with a tentative D call TRBD1 (6 bases). The CDR3 has 14 amino acids. The ends were cut back, 7 bases at V and 7 bases at J, with 14 bases in the middle. The germline V gene has CDR1 LNHDA and CDR2 SQIVND (reference sequence). The CDR3 loop is CASTPDSRNSPLHF. CDR3 bases: TGTGCCAGTACCCCGGACAGTAGGAATTCACCCCTCCACTTT.

This rearrangement joins TRBV6-5 to TRBJ2-7, with 7 bases lining up with TRBD2. The CDR3 has 13 residues. Germline-derived CDR1 and CDR2 are MNHEY and SVGAGI. The ends lost 6 bases at V and 5 bases at J; junction bases unmatched: 7. CDR3 nucleotide sequence: TGTGCCAGCAGGTGGCGGGGGTTTGACGAGCAGTACTTC. This sequence encodes CASRWRGFDEQYF.

This clone came up many times. The chain joins TRBV11-2 to TRBJ1-2, with 12 bases lining up with TRBD1. J was trimmed by 8 bases and V by 4 bases; bases with no gene match: 11. This CDR3 is built from 16 residues. Germline loops: CDR1 SGHAT, CDR2 FQNNGV. This chain's CDR3 is CASSSITGTGGDGYTF. In DNA, the CDR3 is TGTGCCAGCAGCTCCATTACCGGGACAGGGGGCGACGGCTACACCTTC.

V gene TRBV27 combines with J gene TRBJ2-7; D is possibly TRBD2 (5 bases). This CDR3 comprises 18 residues. Germline values: CDR1 MNHEY, CDR2 SMNVEV (reference sequence). V gave up 4 bases and J gave up 3 bases, with 25 bases separating them. The CDR3 is CASSSAGRRTPFDYEQYF. Written as DNA, the CDR3 is TGTGCCAGCAGTTCTGCTGGACGGAGGACCCCCTTCGACTACGAGCAGTACTTC.

The CDR3 region has the DNA TGTGCCAGCAGCCGACAGGGGGGGGACACTGAAGCTTTCTTT. It is translated as CASSRQGGDTEAFF. The gene calls are TRBV16 and TRBJ1-1; TRBD1 aligns across 9 bases. V trimming: 4 bases; J trimming: 3 bases; junction bases outside the gene matches: 3. The CDR3 consists of 14 residues. Germline assignment: CDR1 KGHSY and CDR2 FQNENV.

V and J are TRBV18 and TRBJ2-3; D unresolved. CDR3 length: 14 amino acids. Germline CDR1 reads KGHSH; CDR2 reads LQKENI. Trimming took off 0 bases at V and 1 base at J, with 5 bases between the two ends. This CDR3 is CASSPPHRTDTQYF. DNA for the CDR3: TGTGCCAGCTCACCACCCCATCGCACAGATACGCAGTATTTT.

The chain combines TRBV5-4 with TRBJ2-5, with 11 nucleotides matching TRBD2. Germline CDR1 SGHNT, CDR2 YYREEE (reference sequence). This CDR3 comprises 15 residues. The V segment lost 4 bases and the J segment 4 bases; nucleotides outside the gene matches: 6. CDR3 protein: CASSPVAGGRETQYF. Here the CDR3 DNA reads TGTGCCAGCAGCCCAGTAGCGGGGGGGCGAGAGACCCAGTACTTC.

The V and J genes are TRBV18 and TRBJ2-3, with TRBD2 as a possible D gene (5 bases). V was clipped by 5 bases and J by 2 bases, with 11 bases between them. Germline assignment: CDR1 KGHSH and CDR2 LQKENI. This CDR3 has 14 residues. The CDR3 bases are TGTGCCAGCTCATCAGGACTTCACACAGATACGCAGTATTTT. This codes for CASSSGLHTDTQYF.